This T cell receptor beta chain was captured in a study of blood T cell repertoires in COVID-19. TCRdb's copy holds only in-frame clones and misses some; the assay was immunoSEQ multiplex PCR. Of 140,000 to 150,000 clones in the sample, 70% to 90% are singletons; the top ten hold roughly 8%. This CDR3 region has 15 residues. Per the germline V gene, CDR1 is MNHEY and CDR2 is SVGAGI. The ends were cut back, 9 bases at V and 0 bases at J, with 15 bases in the middle. This receptor was taken from a woman aged 60-70 years with COVID-19, enrolled during active disease. Sequenced input: peripheral blood. The chain combines TRBV6-5 with TRBJ1-5; unclear D gene. Here the CDR3 DNA reads TGTGCCAGTGCCTCGGGTTCCTATAGCAATCAGCCCCAGCATTTT. Its translation: CASASGSYSNQPQHF.